The present T cell receptor beta chain was sequenced within a study of blood T cells in healthy people across ages (dated by TCRdb to 2014 to 2015). Notes on the research overall: In model experiments, template switching captured about one uniquely barcoded TCR beta cDNA molecule for every two T cells. Two additional independent replicas of 1 million unique cDNA reads from the same blood draw were analyzed for two donors (one aged 18 to 30 and one aged 80 or older). Donors were grouped into four age groups: young (average about 15 years), middle-aged (roughly 40), aged (around 56) and long-lived (approximately 75). To track age-related changes in TCR beta repertoire diversity, the study relied on deep sequencing normalized with unique cDNA molecular identifiers. The paper as a whole reports these results and caveats: The percentage of naive T cells measured by flow cytometry correlated strongly with observed TCR beta diversity. As age increased, observed TCR beta diversity per million T cells dropped in a roughly linear way, and a significant reduction was already evident by age around 41. Compared with the aged group, the long-lived group had more naive CD4+ T cells, fewer expanded clones and increased TCR diversity, suggesting age selection. Donor CMV infection status was unknown, potentially confounding age-related changes in expanded clonotypes. Estimates of total diversity based on one million sequenced T cells were considered lower bounds and underestimates. Conclusive comparison of naive and antigen-experienced compartments was prevented by the profiling of bulk unsorted PBMCs.

The library came from 5' RACE. The listed sequencing device is Illumina HiSeq 2500. A second PCR of about 7 to 12 cycles was run with a J-beta primer mix and a sample-barcoded 5' primer. Each TCR beta cDNA molecule received a unique molecular identifier from a template-switch 5' adaptor carrying 12 random nucleotides. Each sample yielded at least 2.5 million CDR3-containing paired-end reads. All of the RNA was converted into first-strand cDNA using the Mint cDNA synthesis kit, with a TRBC-specific oligonucleotide serving as the primer. Following uracil-DNA glycosylase treatment, a first 18-cycle PCR with universal primers M1SS and BC2_uni_R was performed on all cDNA. Per the authors' processing: For normalization, 1 million high-quality reads, each with a distinct molecular identifier, were randomly selected from each sample. Instead of being binned into consensus sequences, reads with shared molecular identifiers were discarded. MiTCR, with a Q25 quality threshold and the strictest error-elimination algorithm, was used for CDR3 identification, clonotype clustering and error correction. A nonparametric unseen species model with Euler transformation was used to estimate a lower bound on total TCR beta diversity. TCRdb took the public reads, trimmed them with fastp at Q25, ran MiXCR for clone calling and kept in-frame beta chains. Each CDR3 protein appears once, grouped with its most common genes and DNA. In this record, the V and J calls reflect TCRdb's handling and not the investigators' own analysis. The table for this sample lists about 540,000 distinct CDR3 sequences; about 24% of them were counted only once. The ten largest account for under 9% of the sample.

A note on this clonotype: What antigen it recognizes has not been identified. No much larger clone is present one base from it, and per-base qualities are unavailable.

The donors were around 39 Caucasian individuals from Russia, aged roughly 6 to 100 years, who were systemically healthy. Approximately 11 milliliters of peripheral blood were drawn from each donor into EDTA-treated Vacutainer tubes. Ficoll-Paque density-gradient centrifugation was used to isolate PBMCs, with at least 6.5 million per sample. Total RNA, at least 6 micrograms per sample, was extracted from PBMCs with Trizol reagent. Naive CD45RAhigh/CD27high T cell percentages were measured by flow cytometry on a PBMC aliquot from every donor. The sample was also linked to a second study, of T cells of mothers and their children. As noted in the second study: Donors were nine systemically healthy Caucasian individuals: three mothers and their six children. cDNA synthesis consumed the entire amount of extracted RNA, loaded at about 1.5 ug RNA in each 15 ul reaction. In the second PCR, the M1S primer added sample barcodes and 2-4 random nucleotides. Over 8 million TCR beta CDR3 reads came from each mother, compared with 2.5 million to 3.5 million reads from each child. In both related and unrelated pairs, thymic selection shapes the output of TCR recombination in a similar way, with inherited differences having only a minor effect. Normalized repertoire overlap was always slightly but never significantly higher in related than unrelated mother-child pairs. No persistent microchimeric T cell clones were detected, at a sensitivity of approximately 90 clones per million clonotypes. In the study, deep NGS was used to compare the TCR beta repertoires of mothers and children, and features distinguishing related mother-child pairs from unrelated individuals were sought. The mean age was 40 +/- 4 years for the mothers and around 11 +/- 4 years for the children. After adapters were ligated using NEBNext reagents, the libraries underwent 100+100 nt paired-end sequencing on an Illumina HiSeq 2000. To prevent cross-contamination, the mother and child libraries were prepared a month apart and were sequenced in separate runs. For each donor, somewhere between roughly 500,000 and 2,100,000 distinct TCR beta clonotypes were identified. Naive TCR beta clonotypes were estimated from low-frequency clonotypes matched to each donor's FACS-determined naive share, without sorting.

Sequencing input: blood. This clonotype was sampled from a boy between 10 and 17 years old in good health.

The CDR3 protein is CASRLVRGSNQPQHF. The DNA is TGTGCCAGCAGATTGGTTAGAGGCAGCAATCAGCCCCAGCATTTT. The V and J genes are TRBV2 and TRBJ1-5, with no confident D gene call. The CDR3 has 15 amino acids, counting the end cysteine and phenylalanine. Left in the record is the CDR3 DNA by itself, 45 bases read in frame from the first base. A distance of 13 bases separates the germline ends of V and J, which lose 6 bases and 1 base respectively. Sequences SNHLY (CDR1) and FYNNEI (CDR2) are obtained from the germline V gene.